This entry lists 19 T cell receptor beta chains sequenced from one sample in a study of vaccination effects on CD4 cells after COVID-19. Their antigens remain unidentified. Antigen-specific CD4+ T cells expanded by the ViraFEST assay with viral peptide pools were then sequenced. The authors isolated CD4+ T cells after around 9 days of culture. Previously uninfected by SARS-CoV-2, the vaccine recipients also showed negative nucleocapsid antibodies. Generated by immunoSEQ multiplex PCR, the TCRdb table keeps only in-frame clones and is missing some. The data contain 30,000 to 45,000 clones, roughly 70% of them singletons. Sequenced material: CD4+ T cells from PBMCs cultured with SARS-CoV-2 spike peptides, taken before COVID-19 vaccination. These TCRs come from a human donor who received a COVID-19 vaccine.

The chain uses TRBV6-5 and TRBJ2-1; tentatively, D is TRBD1 (6 bases). There are 14 residues in the CDR3. Germline loops: CDR1 MNHEY, CDR2 SVGAGI. Trimming removed 5 bases at V and 0 bases at J, with 8 bases between. DNA of the CDR3: TGTGCCAGCAGTACAGGGCGCTCCTACAATGAGCAGTTCTTC. It encodes CASSTGRSYNEQFF.

This clone was observed a handful of times. The V and J genes are TRBV28 and TRBJ2-7; weak D call: TRBD1 (5 bases). The germline V gene has CDR1 MDHEN and CDR2 SYDVKM. The V end was cut by 5 bases, the J end by 5 bases, with 10 bases between. The CDR3 runs 12 residues. CDR3 in amino acids: CASSTQGNEQYF. For the CDR3, the DNA is TGTGCCAGCAGTACCCAGGGAAACGAGCAGTACTTC.

In its sample, this clone was seen a few times. The rearrangement links TRBV4-2 to TRBJ1-2, with a tentative D call TRBD1 (5 bases). This CDR3 has 16 amino acids. The ends were cut back, 1 base at V and 4 bases at J, with 16 bases in the middle. Germline V gene data show CDR1 as LGHNA and CDR2 as YNFKEQ. DNA for the CDR3: TGTGCCAGCAGCCAAGGGGGCGGCGGGTGGGGCTATGGCTACACCTTC. Translated: CASSQGGGGWGYGYTF.

V and J are TRBV5-6 and TRBJ2-5; either TRBD1 or TRBD2 may fit D (7 bases each). The V end lost 2 bases, the J end lost 2 bases, and 13 bases lay between the germline ends. Germline V gene lookup returns CDR1 SGHDT and CDR2 YYEEEE. The CDR3 totals 15 residues. The CDR3 region is CASSFVQGGQETQYF. The CDR3 DNA follows: TGTGCCAGCAGCTTCGTTCAGGGGGGGCAAGAGACCCAGTACTTC.

The CDR3: CASRDGVGTGFTQYF. The CDR3 bases are TGTGCCAGCAGAGACGGAGTCGGGACAGGTTTTACCCAGTACTTC. V usage is TRBV6-5 and J usage is TRBJ2-5; 8 bases are shared with TRBD1. This CDR3 has 15 residues. V trimming: 6 bases; J trimming: 8 bases; junction bases outside the gene matches: 14. Looked up from germline, CDR1 is MNHEY and CDR2 is SVGAGI.

The table lists this clone with a count of one. This chain links TRBV2 with TRBJ2-7; D not certain. V was shortened by 4 bases and J by 7 bases, with 11 bases between the two germline ends. The CDR3 is 12 residues long. Germline assignment: CDR1 SNHLY and CDR2 FYNNEI. CDR3 in DNA: TGTGCCAGCAGTGTTGCGGTCCGAGAGCAGTACTTC. Its protein product is CASSVAVREQYF.

The rearrangement uses TRBV30 and TRBJ2-2; 11 nucleotides align to TRBD2. The V segment lost 4 bases and the J segment 7 bases; nucleotides outside the gene matches: 11. Germline values: CDR1 GTSNPN, CDR2 SVGIG (reference sequence). CDR3 length: 16 amino acids. The CDR3 DNA reads as TGTGCCTGGACCCCCGGGGGACTAGCGGTGGTCGGGGAGCTGTTTTTT. Translation gives CAWTPGGLAVVGELFF. The variable domain in full, completed from reference TRBV30 and TRBJ2-2, reads SQTIHQWPATLVQPVGSPLSLECTVEGTSNPNLYWYRQAAGRGLQLLFYSVGIGQISSEVPQNLSASRPQDRQFILSSKKLLLSDSGFYLCAWTPGGLAVVGELFFGEGSRLTVL.

This rearrangement joins TRBV12-3 or TRBV12-4 to TRBJ1-4, with a weak D call TRBD1 (5 bases). There are 13 residues in the CDR3. Deletions cut 4 bases from V and 7 bases from J, with 10 bases between. The CDR3 nucleotides are TGTGCCAGCAGTTGGGGGAGGGGTGAAAAACTGTTTTTT. Protein sequence: CASSWGRGEKLFF.

The genes are TRBV28 and TRBJ1-3; no reliable D call. The V end was cut by 8 bases, the J end by 0 bases, with 2 bases between. The CDR3 contains 11 residues. Germline loops: CDR1 MDHEN, CDR2 SYDVKM. The CDR3: CASYSGNTIYF. The CDR3 DNA is TGTGCCAGCTACTCTGGAAACACCATATATTTT.

This clone has at least ten counts. The chain is built from TRBV15 and TRBJ2-5, with 8 bases that match TRBD2. CDR3 length: 14 residues. The germline CDR1 and CDR2 sequences are LNHNV and YYDKDF (reference sequence). Trimming took 5 bases from V and 5 from J; bases not matched to a gene: 7. The CDR3 bases are TGTGCCACCAGCTCCCGGGGGGGCCCTGAGACCCAGTACTTC. It is translated as CATSSRGGPETQYF.

This chain connects TRBV5-5 to TRBJ1-4, with D unresolved. Near its end, the DNA agrees better with TRBJ2-2, so the J call may be wrong. CDR3 length equals 14 residues. Germline-derived CDR1 and CDR2 are SGHKS and YYEKEE (reference sequence). This chain's CDR3 is CASSLVPQPRELFF. The DNA for the CDR3 is TGTGCCAGCAGCTTGGTACCCCAGCCTAGGGAGCTGTTTTTT.

This sequence joins TRBV5-5 and TRBJ2-4; 7 bases match TRBD2. V lost 2 bases to trimming and J lost 8 bases; unmatched junction nucleotides: 7. This CDR3 is 14 amino acids long. Germline loops: CDR1 SGHKS, CDR2 YYEKEE (reference sequence). CDR3 in DNA: TGTGCCAGCAGCTTTGGAGCTAGCGGTGACATTCAGTACTTC. Translating it yields CASSFGASGDIQYF.

This clone was detected only a few times. The J gene is TRBJ1-2, the V gene TRBV6-2 or TRBV6-3; no definite D call. The CDR3 is 14 amino acids. V was cut by 6 bases and J by 4 bases, with 15 bases left in between. Germline lookup yields CDR1 MNHEY and CDR2 SVGEGT. CDR3 sequence (DNA): TGTGCCAGCAGCCCCTTACAGACCACCTATGGCTACACCTTC. This sequence encodes CASSPLQTTYGYTF.

V and J are TRBV13 and TRBJ2-1; D could derive from TRBD1 or TRBD2 (5 bases each). CDR3 length equals 14 residues. V lost 1 base and J lost 8, with 12 bases in between. Germline CDR1 PRHDT, CDR2 FYEKMQ (reference sequence). As DNA, the CDR3 is TGTGCCAGCAGCTTAGACAGGCTGGGGGATGAGCAGTTCTTC. It encodes CASSLDRLGDEQFF.

This sequence joins TRBV21-1 and TRBJ2-1. TRBV21-1 is a pseudogene. The CDR3 is made up of 15 amino acids. The CDR3, as DNA: TGTGCCAGCAGCAAAGCAGGCAGTCTGGACAATGAGCAGTTCTTC. Its protein is CASSKAGSLDNEQFF.

The chain carries TRBV6-5 and TRBJ2-4; D is unclear. The ends were cut back, 9 bases at V and 8 bases at J, with 14 bases in the middle. The germline gives CDR1 MNHEY, CDR2 SVGAGI. This CDR3 comprises 12 residues. The CDR3 protein is CASGQRRDIQYF. CDR3 bases: TGTGCCAGTGGGCAGAGGAGAGACATTCAGTACTTC.

The rearrangement uses TRBV3-1 (or the pseudogene TRBV3-2) and TRBJ2-2; D remains ambiguous. This CDR3 region has 15 residues. The V gene's germline CDR1 is LGHDT and CDR2 YNNKEL (reference sequence). Trimming took off 4 bases at V and 5 bases at J, with 14 bases between the two ends. The CDR3 region has the DNA TGTGCCAGCAGCCGTGAGCAATCGGTTACCGGGGAGCTGTTTTTT. This codes for CASSREQSVTGELFF.

The V call is TRBV10-3, the J call TRBJ1-2, with 7 bases identical to TRBD1. This CDR3 has 16 amino acids. The ends lost 3 bases at V and 2 bases at J; junction bases unmatched: 9. Germline lookup yields CDR1 ENHRY and CDR2 SYGVKD. The CDR3 sequence is CAISDRRDSTNYGYTF. The CDR3 nucleotides read TGTGCCATCAGTGATAGGCGGGACAGCACAAACTATGGCTACACCTTC.

This clone was seen once. The chain couples TRBV9 to TRBJ2-3, with 10 bases matching TRBD1. This CDR3 is built from 15 residues. The trim removed 0 bases at V and 3 bases at J, leaving 1 base unmatched. Germline CDR1 is SGDLS and CDR2 is YYNGEE. The CDR3 here is CASSVGGQGTDTQYF. Here the CDR3 DNA reads TGTGCCAGCAGCGTAGGGGGACAGGGGACAGATACGCAGTATTTT.